This T cell receptor beta chain was identified during a study of cytomegalovirus exposure and HLA in healthy donors. For the study at large: Samples from HLA-typed donors yielded some 85 million unique TCRs in an early data release.

On this clone itself: The target antigen is unknown.

Study-level points and caveats: Per a prior analysis, the majority of TCR beta V segments were productive roughly 87% or roughly 30% of the time.

The PCR was carried out with 60 Vbeta primers and 13 Jbeta primers. Data came from immunoSEQ multiplex PCR; TCRdb stores just in-frame clones and leaves some out. The repertoire holds about 200,000 clones, with almost 80% as singletons. Looked up from germline, CDR1 is SEHNR and CDR2 is FQNEAQ (reference sequence). Trimming took 6 bases from V and 4 from J; bases not matched to a gene: 5. The CDR3 is 14 amino acids. This receptor was taken from a male donor in good health and CMV-seronegative. Source material: PBMCs. V usage is TRBV7-9 and J usage is TRBJ2-7, with TRBD2 matching 11 bases. The CDR3 loop reads CASSPSGRRYEQYF. The CDR3 coding sequence is TGTGCCAGCAGTCCTAGCGGGAGGCGGTACGAGCAGTACTTC.